The clone carrying this T cell receptor (beta chain) is a singleton in its sample. The entry originates in a study of blood T cell repertoires in COVID-19. Study background: Sites in the United States, Italy and Spain provided acute and convalescent COVID-19 samples. PBMCs, B-cell-depleted T cells, or T cells provided the cDNA or gDNA that made up the material.

Germline loops: CDR1 PRHDT, CDR2 FYEKMQ (reference sequence). Trimming pared 0 bases from V and 0 bases from J, leaving 9 bases between. This CDR3 comprises 15 residues. Enrolled during active infection, Seattle patients were then followed longitudinally. Original analysis: Amplifying reference gene primers gave estimates of nucleated cell counts. Sequencing used immunoSEQ multiplex PCR; TCRdb keeps in-frame clones, though not all of them. V and J calls and clone size are copied from that table; D and trimming were computed from the DNA. This table holds approximately 480,000 clones, roughly 89% found once.

This receptor was identified in a man between 18 and 29 years old with COVID-19, enrolled during active disease. The genes are TRBV13 and TRBJ2-7, with D possibly TRBD1 on 5 matching bases. The sample was peripheral blood. The CDR3 nucleotides read TGTGCCAGCAGCTTAGGGACGACAGCCTCCTACGAGCAGTACTTC. It encodes CASSLGTTASYEQYF.